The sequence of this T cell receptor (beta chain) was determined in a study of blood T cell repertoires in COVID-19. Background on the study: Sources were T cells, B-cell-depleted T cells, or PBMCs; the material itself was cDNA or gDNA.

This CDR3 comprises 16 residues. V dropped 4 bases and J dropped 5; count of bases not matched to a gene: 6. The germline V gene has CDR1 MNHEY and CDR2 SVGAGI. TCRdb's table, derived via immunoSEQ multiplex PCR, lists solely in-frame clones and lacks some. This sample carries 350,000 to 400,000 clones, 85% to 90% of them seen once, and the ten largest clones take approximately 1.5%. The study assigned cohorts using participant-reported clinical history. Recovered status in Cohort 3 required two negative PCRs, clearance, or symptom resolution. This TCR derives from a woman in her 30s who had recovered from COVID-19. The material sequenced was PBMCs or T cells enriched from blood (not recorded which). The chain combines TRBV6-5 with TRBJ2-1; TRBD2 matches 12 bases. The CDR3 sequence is CASSSRTSGNDNEQFF. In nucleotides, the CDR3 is TGTGCCAGCAGTTCCCGGACTAGCGGGAACGACAATGAGCAGTTCTTC.